The rows below give T cell receptor beta chains drawn from one sample of a study of T cell responses to AZD1222 COVID-19 vaccine. Generated by immunoSEQ multiplex PCR, the TCRdb table keeps only in-frame clones and is missing some. The repertoire holds roughly 120,000 clones, with 80% to 90% as singletons. Sequencing was performed on peripheral blood, taken on day 0 of AZD1222 vaccination. Every receptor here comes from an adult in good health. Each CDR3 is given without its conserved first and last residue. Each record gives: V gene, clone size, J gene, CDR3 protein. Size tells how often a clone was seen (once, few, many) or the class of an expanded clone, and some rows leave it out.

V: TRBV27
size: .
J: TRBJ1-5
CDR3: ASSQSAGVAQH

V: TRBV5-5
size: .
J: TRBJ1-1
CDR3: ASSLVEENTEAF

V: TRBV5-1
size: few
J: TRBJ1-1
CDR3: ASSRGGSGEDF

V: TRBV28
size: few
J: TRBJ1-2
CDR3: ASSGQGSYGYT

V: TRBV29-1
size: .
J: TRBJ2-3
CDR3: SVRVAGGFTDTQY

V: TRBV19
size: few
J: TRBJ1-6
CDR3: ASSIDWGFGNSPLH

V: TRBV6-2/TRBV6-3
size: .
J: TRBJ2-1
CDR3: ASSYTVLSGHGYNEQF

V: TRBV4-1
size: .
J: TRBJ1-2
CDR3: ASSQDVGSNYGYT

V: TRBV10-3
size: .
J: TRBJ2-1
CDR3: AIASGSSYNEQF

V: TRBV6-6
size: .
J: TRBJ1-2
CDR3: ASILGLNYGYT

V: TRBV2
size: .
J: TRBJ2-7
CDR3: AGGTGRYEQY

V: TRBV7-2
size: .
J: TRBJ2-7
CDR3: ASSLGFPDEDEQY

V: TRBV7-2
size: .
J: TRBJ1-2
CDR3: ASTGTGMNYGYT

V: TRBV5-4
size: few
J: TRBJ1-2
CDR3: ASIHLGQGGGYT

V: TRBV2
size: .
J: TRBJ1-6
CDR3: ASSPGTGNSPLH

V: TRBV5-4
size: .
J: TRBJ1-2
CDR3: ASRPRGPPNYGYT

V: TRBV14
size: .
J: TRBJ1-6
CDR3: ASSQRAFNSPLH

V: TRBV4-2
size: .
J: TRBJ2-7
CDR3: ASSQVSKAGGFEQY

V: TRBV4-1
size: .
J: TRBJ2-7
CDR3: ASSQEGLSYEQY

V: TRBV6-5
size: .
J: TRBJ1-2
CDR3: ASSTPRGEYGYT

V: TRBV27
size: .
J: TRBJ1-1
CDR3: ASSYHGSEAF

V: TRBV4-2
size: .
J: TRBJ2-3
CDR3: ASSLGLAGSDTQY

V: TRBV13
size: .
J: TRBJ1-1
CDR3: ASSFPHLEAF

V: TRBV9
size: .
J: TRBJ1-1
CDR3: ASSVVRGEAF

V: TRBV27
size: .
J: TRBJ1-1
CDR3: ASSFARGGNTEAF

V: TRBV7-9
size: .
J: TRBJ2-7
CDR3: ASSRHGAYEQY

V: TRBV30
size: few
J: TRBJ2-7
CDR3: AWSASYEQY

V: TRBV5-8
size: few
J: TRBJ2-7
CDR3: ASIKRTGPGTYEQY

V: TRBV3-1/TRBV3-2
size: .
J: TRBJ1-4
CDR3: ASSQGDRAMF

V: TRBV7-9
size: .
J: TRBJ2-5
CDR3: ASSRDPQETQY

V: TRBV9
size: .
J: TRBJ1-2
CDR3: ASSPGSGDYGYT

V: TRBV25-1
size: .
J: TRBJ1-5
CDR3: ASSVGRQPQH

V: TRBV6-4
size: once
J: TRBJ2-7
CDR3: ASSVEIGSSYEQY

V: TRBV19
size: .
J: TRBJ2-7
CDR3: ASSIDIIGYYEQY

V: TRBV9
size: .
J: TRBJ1-3
CDR3: ASSVARDRVLLSVSGNTIY

V: TRBV5-1
size: .
J: TRBJ1-1
CDR3: ASSLVIGGDTEAF

V: TRBV5-1
size: once
J: TRBJ2-4
CDR3: ASSGSVDERDIQY

V: TRBV27
size: once
J: TRBJ1-2
CDR3: ASSPWDSNYGYT

V: TRBV4-2
size: .
J: TRBJ2-3
CDR3: ASSQGQGGGPDTQY

V: TRBV9
size: few
J: TRBJ1-1
CDR3: ASSVGGQGKNTEAF

V: TRBV4-1
size: .
J: TRBJ1-2
CDR3: ASSQRSTESPYGYT

V: TRBV19
size: .
J: TRBJ2-3
CDR3: ASSMYGRGGGRVTDTQY

V: TRBV5-6
size: .
J: TRBJ1-6
CDR3: ASSFLRRDWFNSPLH

V: TRBV19
size: .
J: TRBJ2-7
CDR3: ASLRYEQY

V: TRBV4-2
size: .
J: TRBJ1-3
CDR3: ASSQDLTTLSGNTIY

V: TRBV2
size: .
J: TRBJ2-1
CDR3: ASSEWRHNEQF

V: TRBV2
size: .
J: TRBJ1-6
CDR3: ASSATGTPYSPLH

V: TRBV5-1
size: .
J: TRBJ1-1
CDR3: ASSLTGSNTEAF

V: TRBV9
size: once
J: TRBJ1-3
CDR3: ASSVRGDGFSGNTIY

V: TRBV5-1
size: .
J: TRBJ1-6
CDR3: ASSSLGQGGTNNSPLH

V: TRBV5-1
size: .
J: TRBJ2-2
CDR3: ASSSAAHRDTGELF

V: TRBV2
size: .
J: TRBJ2-7
CDR3: ASRRTSNSYEQY

V: TRBV25-1
size: .
J: TRBJ1-1
CDR3: ASSDPATEAF

V: TRBV3-1/TRBV3-2
size: .
J: TRBJ2-1
CDR3: ASMGSGTGRNEQF

V: TRBV9
size: .
J: TRBJ1-1
CDR3: AGSVASSTEAF

V: TRBV4-1
size: .
J: TRBJ2-1
CDR3: ASSQHAGTGSNNEQF

V: TRBV3-1/TRBV3-2
size: once
J: TRBJ1-5
CDR3: ASSRSGSNQPQH

V: TRBV6-6
size: .
J: TRBJ1-1
CDR3: ASSYSNGDEAF